Below, 5 T cell receptor beta chains from the same sample are listed, as sequenced in a study of blood T cell repertoires in COVID-19. Libraries were prepared by immunoSEQ multiplex PCR; TCRdb keeps only in-frame clonotypes and omits some of them. Counted here are a few hundred thousand clones, 75% to 90% occurring once; the ten biggest clones make up roughly 4%. Material for sequencing was PBMCs or T cells enriched from blood (not recorded which). These receptors all come from a young woman who had been exposed to COVID-19.

This chain links TRBV13 with TRBJ2-3; 10 nucleotides agree with TRBD1. J was trimmed by 5 bases and V by 5 bases; bases with no gene match: 4. Germline CDR1 is PRHDT and CDR2 is FYEKMQ (reference sequence). The CDR3 is 14 amino acids. In DNA, the CDR3 is TGTGCCAGCAGCCGACAGGGGGCAAGAGATACGCAGTATTTT. It yields the protein CASSRQGARDTQYF.

The chain couples TRBV23-1 to TRBJ1-2, with 9 bases that match TRBD1. TRBV23-1 carries the ORF label, with uncertain function. With V trimmed by 5 bases and J by 5 bases, 18 bases remained unmatched. This CDR3 region has 18 residues. In DNA form, the CDR3 reads TGCGCCAGCAGTTGGTACGCCGGGACAGGGAGTCGGTGGTATGGCTACACCTTC. This codes for CASSWYAGTGSRWYGYTF.

The chain couples TRBV10-3 to TRBJ2-1, with 7 bases matching TRBD2. This CDR3 has 18 amino acids. J gave up 7 bases and V 1 base, and 16 bases lay outside the gene matches. CDR1 and CDR2 (germline): ENHRY, SYGVKD. Here the CDR3 reads CAISEFKERLGGSNEQFF. The CDR3 nucleotides read TGTGCCATCAGTGAGTTTAAGGAGCGATTGGGGGGGTCTAATGAGCAGTTCTTC.

This sequence joins TRBV5-1 and TRBJ2-7; 9 bases are shared with TRBD1. The ends lost 5 bases at V and 8 bases at J; junction bases unmatched: 11. The germline V gene encodes CDR1 SGHRS and CDR2 YFSETQ. The CDR3 spans 14 residues. The CDR3 here is CASSDWTGELQQYF. The CDR3 DNA reads as TGCGCCAGCAGTGATTGGACAGGGGAACTCCAGCAGTACTTC.

The V call is TRBV19, the J call TRBJ1-1; D unresolved. The V end lost 3 bases, the J end lost 5 bases, and 10 bases lay between the germline ends. CDR3 length: 13 residues. In germline, CDR1 is LNHDA, CDR2 SQIVND (reference sequence). Here the CDR3 reads CASSISVETEAFF. The CDR3 nucleotides read TGTGCCAGTAGTATTTCGGTTGAGACTGAAGCTTTCTTT. The full variable domain, with the rest looked up from reference TRBV19 and TRBJ1-1, is DGGITQSPKYLFRKEGQNVTLSCEQNLNHDAMYWYRQDPGQGLRLIYYSQIVNDFQKGDIAEGYSVSREKKESFPLTVTSAQKNPTAFYLCASSISVETEAFFGQGTRLTVV.